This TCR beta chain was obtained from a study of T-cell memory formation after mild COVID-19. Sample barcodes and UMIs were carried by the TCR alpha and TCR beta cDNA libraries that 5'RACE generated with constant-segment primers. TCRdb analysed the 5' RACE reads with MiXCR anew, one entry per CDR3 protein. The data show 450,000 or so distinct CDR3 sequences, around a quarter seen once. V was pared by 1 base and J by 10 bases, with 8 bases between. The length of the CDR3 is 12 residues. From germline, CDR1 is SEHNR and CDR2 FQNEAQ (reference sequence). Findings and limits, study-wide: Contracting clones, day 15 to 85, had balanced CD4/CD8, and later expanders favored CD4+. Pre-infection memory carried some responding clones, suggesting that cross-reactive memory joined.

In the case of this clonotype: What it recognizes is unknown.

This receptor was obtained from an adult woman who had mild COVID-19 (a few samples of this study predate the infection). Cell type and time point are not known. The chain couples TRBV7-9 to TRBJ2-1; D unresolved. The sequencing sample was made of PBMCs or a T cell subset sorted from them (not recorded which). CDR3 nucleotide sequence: TGTGCCAGCAGCTTAGAAAAGGAGGAGCAGTTCTTC. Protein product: CASSLEKEEQFF.